These 3 T cell receptor beta chains came from one sample sequenced in a study of T cells in Graves' hyperthyroidism and ophthalmopathy. From RNA transcripts, TCR beta CDR3 regions were amplified. Using the HTBI primer set, a first-round RT-PCR was run on the TCR CDR3. TCRdb independently ran MiXCR on the multiplex PCR reads; one entry per CDR3 protein. The sample yields 150,000 or so distinct CDR3 sequences, more than 20% seen once. The sample was blood. Receptors originate from a woman aged 50 to 65 with Graves' hyperthyroidism that later progressed to Graves' ophthalmopathy.

This clonotype was detected many times. The chain links TRBV15 to TRBJ2-1; D is uncertain. Trimming left V 6 bases short and J 7 bases short, with 13 bases between. This CDR3 is 13 amino acids long. Germline V gives CDR1 LNHNV, CDR2 YYDKDF (reference sequence). CDR3 amino acids: CATSFRGANEQFF. The CDR3 nucleotides are TGTGCCACCAGTTTCCGCGGCGCAAATGAGCAGTTCTTC.

J is TRBJ2-3 and V is TRBV19; D remains unclear. The end of the DNA aligns better with TRBJ1-5, so the J call may be wrong. Germline V CDR1 and CDR2: LNHDA, SQIVND (reference sequence). This CDR3 comprises 14 residues. This CDR3 reads CASSRSVGTDTQHF. CDR3 DNA sequence: TGTGCCAGTAGTAGGTCCGTGGGCACAGATACGCAGCATTTT.

Many counts were recorded for this clonotype. The V and J genes are TRBV7-3 and TRBJ2-1; no definite D call. The CDR3 runs 13 residues. Germline-derived CDR1 and CDR2 are SGHTA and FQGTGA. V dropped 1 base and J dropped 1 base, with 2 bases sitting between them. The CDR3 is CASSLNSYNEQFF. Here the CDR3 DNA reads TGTGCCAGCAGCTTAAATTCCTACAATGAGCAGTTCTTC.